Shown below are 7 T cell receptor beta chains from a single sample sequenced in a study of blood T cell repertoires in COVID-19. Sequencing was performed with immunoSEQ multiplex PCR; in TCRdb, only in-frame clones are kept and a portion is missing. The sample has about 150,000 clones, 65% to 90% seen once; the top ten hold 12%. Material: peripheral blood. The receptors derive from a woman aged 60-70 years with COVID-19, enrolled during active disease.

This sequence joins TRBV15 and TRBJ2-5; 7 nucleotides agree with TRBD2. The CDR3 is 14 amino acids. Germline V gives CDR1 LNHNV, CDR2 YYDKDF (reference sequence). The J segment lost 1 base and the V segment lost 4 bases, leaving 3 bases of the junction unmatched. CDR3 sequence reads: CATSIGGIQETQYF. The DNA of the CDR3 is TGTGCCACCAGCATCGGGGGGATCCAAGAGACCCAGTACTTC.

The chain joins TRBV29-1 to TRBJ1-2; unclear D gene. Trimming removed 6 bases at V and 7 bases at J, with 15 bases between. Germline CDR1 SQVTM, CDR2 ANQGSEA. The CDR3 has 12 residues. The CDR3 region is CSVENQLFGYTF. The CDR3 DNA sequence: TGCAGCGTCGAAAATCAGTTATTTGGCTACACCTTC.

V is TRBV19 and J is TRBJ2-2; D is undetermined. The CDR3 consists of 14 residues. With 3 bases removed from V and 1 base from J, the gap between germline ends came to 6 bases. Germline loops: CDR1 LNHDA, CDR2 SQIVND (reference sequence). The CDR3 here is CASSIWQNTGELFF. In DNA, the CDR3 is TGTGCCAGTAGTATTTGGCAGAACACCGGGGAGCTGTTTTTT. Using reference TRBV19 and TRBJ2-2 for the parts outside the CDR3, the full variable domain is DGGITQSPKYLFRKEGQNVTLSCEQNLNHDAMYWYRQDPGQGLRLIYYSQIVNDFQKGDIAEGYSVSREKKESFPLTVTSAQKNPTAFYLCASSIWQNTGELFFGEGSRLTVL.

This clone has just one count. V is TRBV6-1 and J is TRBJ2-1, with D possibly being TRBD2 (5 bases). The CDR3 is 15 amino acids. Germline V CDR1 and CDR2: MNHNS, SASEGT. Between the trimmed V and J ends, which lost 2 bases and 1 base, there was a span of 9 bases. CDR3: CASSERRDSYNEQFF. In DNA form, the CDR3 reads TGTGCCAGCAGTGAACGACGGGATTCCTACAATGAGCAGTTCTTC.

V usage is TRBV6-4 and J usage is TRBJ1-1; D gene ambiguous. Germline-derived CDR1 and CDR2 are MRHNA and SNTAGT. Trimming left V 5 bases short and J 1 base short, with 17 bases between. The CDR3 consists of 16 residues. The CDR3 protein is CASSPRPPAGNTEAFF. The CDR3 DNA reads TGTGCCAGCAGTCCGCGCCCCCCAGCGGGGAACACTGAAGCTTTCTTT.

V gene TRBV2 combines with J gene TRBJ2-5; 8 positions match TRBD1. Trimming cost V 6 bases and J 5 bases; bases outside gene matches: 8. This CDR3 has 14 amino acids. Germline CDR1 SNHLY, CDR2 FYNNEI. The CDR3 DNA reads as TGTGCCAGCAGGGGACAGGTCGGTCGGGAGACCCAGTACTTC. Translating it yields CASRGQVGRETQYF.

The V gene is TRBV7-7, the J gene TRBJ2-5, with D maybe TRBD2 (6 bases). This CDR3 is 15 amino acids long. Germline V CDR1 and CDR2: SSHAT, FNYEAQ (reference sequence). With 6 bases removed from V and 4 bases from J, the gap between germline ends came to 18 bases. CDR3 coding DNA: TGTGCCAGCAGTCCGAGCGGGCTCTTCCGAGAGACCCAGTACTTC. This codes for CASSPSGLFRETQYF.